This TCR beta chain came from a study of blood T cell repertoires in COVID-19. Study background: Samples came from the United States, Italy and Spain, spanning acute and convalescent COVID-19. Sample material is recorded as cDNA or gDNA derived from T cells, B-cell-depleted T cells, or PBMCs.

Authors' processing steps: Reference gene primers were amplified, and this amplification served to estimate nucleated cell counts. TCRdb keeps only in-frame clones here, not all; method: immunoSEQ multiplex PCR. That table furnishes V, J and clone size, whereas the DNA furnished D and trimming. Found here are around 93,000 clones, about four fifths of them singletons; the top ten hold about 10%. CDR1 and CDR2 (germline): GTSNPN, SVGIG (reference sequence). CDR3 size: 15 residues. V shed 2 bases, J shed 6 bases, and the junction held 6 bases outside the gene matches. Specimen: peripheral blood. This chain links TRBV30 with TRBJ1-6; the match to TRBD1 covers 8 bases. This clonotype was obtained from a woman older than 75 with acute or convalescent COVID-19. CDR3 sequence reads: CAWSPTGVGNSPLHF. The CDR3 bases are TGTGCCTGGAGTCCGACAGGGGTCGGTAATTCACCCCTCCACTTT.